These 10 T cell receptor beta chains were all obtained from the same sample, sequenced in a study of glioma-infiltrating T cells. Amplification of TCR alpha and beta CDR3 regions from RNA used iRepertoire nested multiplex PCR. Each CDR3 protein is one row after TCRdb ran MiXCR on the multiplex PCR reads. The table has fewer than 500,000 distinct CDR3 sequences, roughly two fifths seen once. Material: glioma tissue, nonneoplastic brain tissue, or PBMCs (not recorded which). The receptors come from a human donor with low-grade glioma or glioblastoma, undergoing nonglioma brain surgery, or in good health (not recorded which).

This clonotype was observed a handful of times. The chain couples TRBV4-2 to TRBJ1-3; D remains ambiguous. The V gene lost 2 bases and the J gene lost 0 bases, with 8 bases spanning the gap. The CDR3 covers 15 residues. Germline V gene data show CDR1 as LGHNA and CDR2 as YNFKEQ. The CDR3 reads CASSQTVYSGNTIYF. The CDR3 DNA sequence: TGTGCCAGCAGCCAAACAGTCTACTCTGGAAACACCATATATTTT.

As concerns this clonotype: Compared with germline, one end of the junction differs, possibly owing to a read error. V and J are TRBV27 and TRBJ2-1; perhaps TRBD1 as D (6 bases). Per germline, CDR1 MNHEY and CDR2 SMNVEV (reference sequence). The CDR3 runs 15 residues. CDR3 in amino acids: CASSQGGWYYNEPFF. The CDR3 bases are TGTGCCAGCAGCCAAGGGGGTTGGTACTACAATGAGCCGTTCTTC.

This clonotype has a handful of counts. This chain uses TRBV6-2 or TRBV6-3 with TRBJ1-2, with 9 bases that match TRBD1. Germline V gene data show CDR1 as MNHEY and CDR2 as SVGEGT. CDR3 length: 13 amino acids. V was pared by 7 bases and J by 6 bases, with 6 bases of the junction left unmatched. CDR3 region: CASNWGQGDGYTF. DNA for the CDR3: TGTGCCAGCAATTGGGGACAGGGAGATGGCTACACCTTC.

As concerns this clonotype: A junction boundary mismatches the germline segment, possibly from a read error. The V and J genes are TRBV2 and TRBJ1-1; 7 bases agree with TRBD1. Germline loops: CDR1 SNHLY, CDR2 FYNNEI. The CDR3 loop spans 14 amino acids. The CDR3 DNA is TGTGCCAGCAGAGAAGACAGGGTGTACACTGAAGCTTTCTTT. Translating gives CASREDRVYTEAFF.

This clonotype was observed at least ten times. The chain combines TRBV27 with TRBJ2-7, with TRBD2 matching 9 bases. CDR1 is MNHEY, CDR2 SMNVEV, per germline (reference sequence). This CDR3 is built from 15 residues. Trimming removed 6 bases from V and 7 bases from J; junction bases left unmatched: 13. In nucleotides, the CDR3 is TGTGCCAGCAGCTCGTTGTTAGCGGGAGTTGGGGAGCAGTACTTC. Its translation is CASSSLLAGVGEQYF.

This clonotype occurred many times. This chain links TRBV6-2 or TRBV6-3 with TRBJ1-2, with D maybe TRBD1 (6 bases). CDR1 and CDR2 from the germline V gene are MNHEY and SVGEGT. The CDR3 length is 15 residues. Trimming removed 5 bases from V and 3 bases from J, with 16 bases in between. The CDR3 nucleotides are TGTGCCAGCAGTCCGTCAGGACAGAAGGACTATGGCTACACCTTC. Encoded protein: CASSPSGQKDYGYTF.

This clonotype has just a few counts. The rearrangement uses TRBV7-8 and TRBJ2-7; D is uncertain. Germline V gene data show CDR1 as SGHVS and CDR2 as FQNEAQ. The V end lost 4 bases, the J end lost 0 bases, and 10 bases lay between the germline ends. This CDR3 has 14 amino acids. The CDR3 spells CASSSTRVSYEQYF. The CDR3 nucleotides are TGTGCCAGCAGCTCGACCCGGGTCTCCTACGAGCAGTACTTC.

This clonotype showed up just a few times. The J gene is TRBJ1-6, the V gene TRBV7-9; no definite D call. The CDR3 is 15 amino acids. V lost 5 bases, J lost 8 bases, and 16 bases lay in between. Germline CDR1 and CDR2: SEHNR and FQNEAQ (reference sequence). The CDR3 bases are TGTGCCAGCAGCGTGGAATCCGGTGGCCATTCACCCCTCCACTTT. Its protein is CASSVESGGHSPLHF.

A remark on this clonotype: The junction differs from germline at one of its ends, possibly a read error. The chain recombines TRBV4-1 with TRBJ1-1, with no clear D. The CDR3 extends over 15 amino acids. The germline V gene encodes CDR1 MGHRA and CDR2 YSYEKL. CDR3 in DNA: TGCGCCAGTAGCCAAGGACCATGGGTGAACACTGAAGCTTTCTTT. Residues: CASSQGPWVNTEAFF.

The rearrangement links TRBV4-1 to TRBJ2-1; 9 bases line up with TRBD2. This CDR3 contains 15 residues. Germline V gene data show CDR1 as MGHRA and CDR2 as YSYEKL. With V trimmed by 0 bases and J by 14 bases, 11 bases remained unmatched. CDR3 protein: CASSQDVAGASKKFF. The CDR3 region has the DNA TGCGCCAGCAGCCAAGATGTAGCGGGGGCCTCCAAGAAGTTCTTC.